The rows below give T cell receptor beta chains drawn from one sample of a study of T cells after posttransplantation cyclophosphamide. This table comes from immunoSEQ multiplex PCR, and its TCRdb copy is limited to in-frame clones, with some not included. Singletons are absent from the sample, which has 1,500 to 2,000 clones. Source: PBMCs, taken 33 to 35 days after allogeneic stem cell transplant with posttransplant cyclophosphamide. All receptors derive from a female patient aged 55-70 years who received an allogeneic stem cell transplant from a related donor and was CMV-positive. Some T cells could come from the graft donor. CDR3s include the opening cysteine and the closing phenylalanine or tryptophan. The D gene is left open where the match is weak. Each size is once, few, many, or a class for an expanded clone.

cdr3_nt cdr3_aa clone_size j_call d_call v_call
TGTGCCAGCAGTGAACAGGATACCTATAATTCACCCCTCCACTTT CASSEQDTYNSPLHF few TRBJ1-6 - TRBV12-3/TRBV12-4
TGCGCCAGCAGCCAAGGTCAGAGCATAGGGGCCGCGAACGCGTTCTATGGCTACACCTTC CASSQGQSIGAANAFYGYTF large TRBJ1-2 - TRBV4-1
TGTGCCAGCAGTTTAGCCCGCCGATTTCTGAGAGGTGAGCAGTACTTC CASSLARRFLRGEQYF medium-sized TRBJ2-7 - TRBV28
TGTGCCAGCAGCCCAGAGGCAGATACGCAGTATTTT CASSPEADTQYF medium-sized TRBJ2-3 - TRBV13
TGTGCCAGCAGTGCCTGGAGTGGGGAGACGGGGGTCCCTCGGGCTGAGCAGTTCTTC CASSAWSGETGVPRAEQFF many TRBJ2-1 - TRBV27
TGTGCCAGCAGCACCGGGACTAGCGGGAAATCCTACGAGCAGTACTTC CASSTGTSGKSYEQYF medium-sized TRBJ2-7 TRBD2 TRBV5-4
TGTGCCAGCAGCCATGGACTAGGAGAAGGCTACGAGCAGTACTTC CASSHGLGEGYEQYF many TRBJ2-7 TRBD2 TRBV9
TGTGCCAGCAGCTTGACGGCTAGCGGGGATACGCAGTATTTT CASSLTASGDTQYF many TRBJ2-3 TRBD2 TRBV5-6
TGTGCCAGCAGCAGGACACCTTACGAGCAGTACTTC CASSRTPYEQYF many TRBJ2-7 - TRBV7-2
TGTGCCTGGAAAACGCGGGAGTCTGAGACAGATACGCAGTATTTT CAWKTRESETDTQYF few TRBJ2-3 TRBD2 TRBV30
TGCGCCAGCAGCCAGGACTCGGGGGGATCTGGAAACACCATATATTTT CASSQDSGGSGNTIYF medium-sized TRBJ1-3 - TRBV4-1
TGTGCCAGCAGCTTAACCTCCGGGACAGAAACAAGAAACACCATATATTTT CASSLTSGTETRNTIYF medium-sized TRBJ1-3 TRBD1 TRBV5-8
TGTGCCAGTAGTTATGGACAGGGGGTCGGGGAGCTGTTTTTT CASSYGQGVGELFF many TRBJ2-2 TRBD1 TRBV19
TGCAGCGCCGGGGGGGCCGGAAAACTGTTTTTT CSAGGAGKLFF many TRBJ1-4 - TRBV29-1
TGCGCCAGCAGCTTGGTTAGCGGAAGCACAGATACGCAGTATTTT CASSLVSGSTDTQYF many TRBJ2-3 - TRBV5-1
TGTGCCAGCAGCCTCGGACTAGCGGGAGTAAGAGAGCAGTACTTC CASSLGLAGVREQYF many TRBJ2-7 TRBD2 TRBV5-4
TGTGCCAGCAGCTTAGCCCGGGGGACTACCCGCGCCTACGAGCAGTACTTC CASSLARGTTRAYEQYF medium-sized TRBJ2-7 TRBD2 TRBV11-2
TGTGCCAGCAGTACTATCAGCAGGGGACGCAATCAGCCCCAGCATTTT CASSTISRGRNQPQHF many TRBJ1-5 - TRBV28
TGTGCCAGCAGAGTACAAACCGGGGAGCTGTTTTTT CASRVQTGELFF medium-sized TRBJ2-2 - TRBV2
TGTGCCAGTACCGAGGACAGGTACTATGGCTACACCTTC CASTEDRYYGYTF medium-sized TRBJ1-2 TRBD1 TRBV19
TGTGCTAGTGGTCTCCCCCTGTTCAAGGGCGGCTACACCTTC CASGLPLFKGGYTF many TRBJ1-2 - TRBV12-5
TGTGCCAGCAGTTTGGGGCCACCGCCGTACTTC CASSLGPPPYF many TRBJ2-7 - TRBV12-3/TRBV12-4
TGTGCCAGCAGCCTTGGGGGGATTCGCGCCGGGGAGCTGTTTTTT CASSLGGIRAGELFF many TRBJ2-2 - TRBV28
TGTGCCACCCTCGACAGGGGCGACGCCGGGGAGCTGTTTTTT CATLDRGDAGELFF many TRBJ2-2 TRBD1 TRBV19
TGTGCCAGCGGCAGACTAGCGGGAGGAGACGAGCAGTACTTC CASGRLAGGDEQYF many TRBJ2-7 TRBD2 TRBV7-2
TGTGCCAGCAGTTACCTGTCATGGACAGGGGTAGAGACCCAGTACTTC CASSYLSWTGVETQYF many TRBJ2-5 TRBD1 TRBV6-5
TGTGCCACCAGCAGAGGACTAGCGGGAATATACGAGCAGTACTTC CATSRGLAGIYEQYF many TRBJ2-7 TRBD2 TRBV15
TGTGCCAGCAGTTTCGGACTCCAGTACGAGCAGTACTTC CASSFGLQYEQYF medium-sized TRBJ2-7 - TRBV12-3/TRBV12-4
TGTGCCAGCAGCTTACCGGAAGTAGCGGGATACAATGAGCAGTTCTTC CASSLPEVAGYNEQFF medium-sized TRBJ2-1 TRBD2 TRBV7-9
TGCGCCAGCAGCTTCCCAGGGGCCAAAAACATTCAGTACTTC CASSFPGAKNIQYF medium-sized TRBJ2-4 - TRBV5-1
TGTGCCAGCAGCTTAAACAGGGGGGAAACCCTCCACTTT CASSLNRGETLHF medium-sized TRBJ1-6 TRBD1 TRBV7-2
TGTGCCAGCAGCCAACAGGGGGATACGCAGTATTTT CASSQQGDTQYF medium-sized TRBJ2-3 TRBD1 TRBV11-2
TGTGCCAGCAGCTTGGGGGGGGATTTCTACGAGCAGTACTTC CASSLGGDFYEQYF many TRBJ2-7 - TRBV5-6
TGTGCAAGTCGCTTAGCAACCCAGGGTAAGCAGGTGTACGAGCAGTACTTC CASRLATQGKQVYEQYF medium-sized TRBJ2-7 - TRBV7-9
TGTGCCAGCAGTTTTCCCGGGACAGGGGGGTATGAGCAGTTCTTC CASSFPGTGGYEQFF medium-sized TRBJ2-1 TRBD1 TRBV28
TGTGCCAGCAGTGCTGGACAGGGGGCGCATAGCAATCAGCCCCAGCATTTT CASSAGQGAHSNQPQHF many TRBJ1-5 TRBD1 TRBV6-1
TGTGCCAGCAGTGAGGGGGCGACTTTCACAGATACGCAGTATTTT CASSEGATFTDTQYF medium-sized TRBJ2-3 - TRBV2
TGTGCCAGCAGCCCAGAATCTGAAGCTTTCTTT CASSPESEAFF medium-sized TRBJ1-1 - TRBV7-9
TGTGCCAGCAGTCCCGGGGTGGGACTGTTTTTT CASSPGVGLFF many TRBJ1-4 - TRBV9
TGTGCCAGCAGCTTAGAGACAGGGTTTCTCAGGGAGACCCAGTACTTC CASSLETGFLRETQYF medium-sized TRBJ2-5 TRBD1 TRBV11-1
TGTGCCAGCAACCCTAGCGGGGGGCACACAGATACGCAGTATTTT CASNPSGGHTDTQYF medium-sized TRBJ2-3 TRBD2 TRBV5-6
TGTGCCAGTAGTATAGTAAGGGCAGATACGCAGTATTTT CASSIVRADTQYF many TRBJ2-3 - TRBV19
TGTGCCAGCAGTCCCGGGACTAGCGGGAGGGCTGGTGAGCAGTACTTC CASSPGTSGRAGEQYF many TRBJ2-7 TRBD2 TRBV12-3/TRBV12-4
TGTGCCAGCAGTCAATCCCGAGCAGGGGTTAACGGCTACACCTTC CASSQSRAGVNGYTF few TRBJ1-2 - TRBV6-6
TGTGCCAGCAGCGTAGCACAGGGAGAGACCCAGTACTTC CASSVAQGETQYF many TRBJ2-5 - TRBV9
TGTGCCAGCAGCTTAGGTGGGAAGGGGGAAACTGAAGCTTTCTTT CASSLGGKGETEAFF many TRBJ1-1 - TRBV7-2
TGTGCCAGCAGTTCCACTAGCGGCTCCTACGAGCAGTACTTC CASSSTSGSYEQYF medium-sized TRBJ2-7 TRBD2 TRBV28
TGTGCCAGCACCCTAAAACCCCCGACTAGCGGGGGGCGGGAGCAGTTCTTC CASTLKPPTSGGREQFF medium-sized TRBJ2-1 TRBD2 TRBV4-2
TGTGCCAGCAGCGTCGGGGGGTTTGGAGGCAATGAGCAGTTCTTC CASSVGGFGGNEQFF many TRBJ2-1 TRBD2 TRBV7-8
TGCGCCAGCAGCTTGGACAGGGCGGGCTATGGCTACACCTTC CASSLDRAGYGYTF many TRBJ1-2 - TRBV5-1
TGTGCCAGTAGTCTGGGGGGTCAGCCCCAGCATTTT CASSLGGQPQHF many TRBJ1-5 - TRBV19
TGTGCCAGCAGTGACAGTAGCGGGAGTACCCCAGATACGCAGTATTTT CASSDSSGSTPDTQYF medium-sized TRBJ2-3 TRBD2 TRBV25-1
TGTGCCAGCTTCGCCGGGACTAGCAGTAACACCGGGGAGCTGTTTTTT CASFAGTSSNTGELFF many TRBJ2-2 TRBD2 TRBV5-4
TGTGCCAGCAGCGCGGTGGGGCTAGCGGGCGGCAATGAGCAGTTCTTC CASSAVGLAGGNEQFF many TRBJ2-1 TRBD2 TRBV9
TGTGCCTGGACAGGGATGGAGACATACGAGCAGTACTTC CAWTGMETYEQYF many TRBJ2-7 - TRBV30
TGTGCCACCCTGATGCCGGGACTAGCCCCCGGGGAGCTGTTTTTT CATLMPGLAPGELFF many TRBJ2-2 TRBD2 TRBV6-1
TGTGCCAGCAGTTCGAGGCGGACAGGTTCTGGGGCCAACGTCCTGACTTTC CASSSRRTGSGANVLTF medium-sized TRBJ2-6 TRBD1 TRBV27
TGTGCCAGCTCACTAGCGGGAGATCCAGAGACCCAGTACTTC CASSLAGDPETQYF many TRBJ2-5 TRBD2 TRBV18
TGTGCCATCAGCCGGCAAGGGGTTCAAGGCGAGCAGTACTTC CAISRQGVQGEQYF few TRBJ2-7 - TRBV10-3
TGTGCGCGGGACATCGAATCTGGGGCCAACGTCCTGACTTTC CARDIESGANVLTF many TRBJ2-6 - TRBV30